These T cell receptor beta chains were read from a single sample in a study of blood T cell repertoires in COVID-19. Only in-frame clones appear in the TCRdb table, and some are missing; sequencing was by immunoSEQ multiplex PCR. Of about 340,000 clones in the sample, about 83% were seen once. Sequencing used peripheral blood. Receptors were obtained from a man between 25 and 39 years old with active or convalescent COVID-19. Both conserved end residues are part of each CDR3. Each record gives: clone size, J gene, V gene, D gene, CDR3 DNA, CDR3 protein. A D gene is named only where the DNA matches it firmly. Only part of the rows carry a size: once, few, many, or a class if the clone is expanded.

once,TRBJ2-1,TRBV7-9,TRBD2,TGTGCCAGCAGCTTACCGGGAGGGAGCTACAATGAGCAGTTCTTC,CASSLPGGSYNEQFF
.,TRBJ1-1,TRBV6-1,.,TGTGCTAGCAGTGAAGGGCAGATGATCACTGAAGCTTTCTTT,CASSEGQMITEAFF
once,TRBJ1-5,TRBV18,.,TGTGCCAGCTCACCCCCGGATCAGCCCCAGCATTTT,CASSPPDQPQHF
.,TRBJ2-1,TRBV6-6,TRBD2,TGTGCCAGCAGTTACTCCCCGGGGGGGGCCTACAATGAGCAGTTCTTC,CASSYSPGGAYNEQFF
.,TRBJ2-7,TRBV28,TRBD2,TGTGCCAGCAGTTTATCCTCGGGGGGATTCCTCGAGCAGTACTTC,CASSLSSGGFLEQYF
.,TRBJ2-7,TRBV4-3,.,TGCGCCAGCAGCCAAGATAGGGGAAGCTCCTACGAGCAGTACTTC,CASSQDRGSSYEQYF
.,TRBJ2-4,TRBV5-4,TRBD1,TGTGCCAGCAGCCCGGGCGGGGACAGGGGAAACATTCAGTACTTC,CASSPGGDRGNIQYF
.,TRBJ2-3,TRBV11-2,.,TGTGCCAGCAGCCGAATTATAGGGGTTGGGGCTAGAGATACGCAGTATTTT,CASSRIIGVGARDTQYF
.,TRBJ2-2,TRBV5-4,.,TGTGCCAGCAGCTTGTCAGGCGCCGGGGAGCTGTTTTTT,CASSLSGAGELFF
.,TRBJ1-5,TRBV19,TRBD1,TGTGCCAGTAGTATTACAGCGACTGGGACAGTCAATCAGCCCCAGCATTTT,CASSITATGTVNQPQHF
.,TRBJ1-3,TRBV5-1,.,TGCGCCAGCAGCCCCAGGTCACAGTACTCTGGAAACACCATATATTTT,CASSPRSQYSGNTIYF
once,TRBJ1-4,TRBV28,TRBD1,TGTGCCAGCAGTTTAAACGTGCGGGACAGAGATGAAAAACTGTTTTTT,CASSLNVRDRDEKLFF
.,TRBJ1-1,TRBV27,TRBD1,TGTGCCAGCAGACAGGGGGCAGCTGAAGCTTTCTTT,CASRQGAAEAFF